The following is a T cell receptor beta chain sequence with its context. As yet, its antigen is unknown. This entry comes from a study of shared clonotypes between healthy human individuals. The overall study: Researchers drew samples from a couple of women and a few men aged 18 to 49. General study findings and limits: The naive CD4 repertoires of four donors were compared, and about 5% of clonotypes were shared.

Repertoires were generated with immunoSEQ multiplex PCR, while TCRdb's copy carries only in-frame clones and drops some. The sample consists of approximately 2.3 million clones, approximately 95% of them appearing once. Sample: naive CD4+ T cells from PBMCs. Subset of the sample: CD45RA+ positively selected. The TCR comes from a man aged 18 to 30 in good health. Some clones in this sample may be carry-over from other donors' samples.

Written as DNA, the CDR3 is TGTGCCAGCAGCCATAAGCGGGCCACAGATACGCAGTATTTT. Its translation is CASSHKRATDTQYF. The rearrangement joins TRBV5-4 to TRBJ2-3; perhaps TRBD2 as D (6 bases). The CDR3 extends over 14 amino acids. Trimming stripped 4 bases from V and 2 bases from J, with 11 bases between. CDR1 and CDR2 from the germline V gene are SGHNT and YYREEE (reference sequence).